Below, 6 T cell receptor beta chains from the same sample are listed, as sequenced in a study of cytomegalovirus exposure and HLA in healthy donors. 60 Vbeta and 13 Jbeta primers were used in PCR. Sequencing used immunoSEQ multiplex PCR; TCRdb keeps in-frame clones, though not all of them. The sample has some 190,000 clones, roughly four fifths seen once. The sequenced sample was PBMCs. Every receptor here comes from a man between 18 and 29 years old in good health and CMV-seronegative.

The gene calls are TRBV9 and TRBJ2-7; maybe TRBD1 (6 bases). Trimming removed 3 bases at V and 2 bases at J, with 12 bases between. The CDR3 covers 14 residues. Germline CDR1 reads SGDLS; CDR2 reads YYNGEE. CDR3 nucleotides: TGTGCCAGCAGCGGGACAGCGAGGCCCTACGAGCAGTACTTC. This translates into CASSGTARPYEQYF.

This clone was counted only a few times. The rearrangement uses TRBV10-3 and TRBJ2-7; weak D call: TRBD2 (6 bases). The CDR3 is 13 amino acids. V was clipped by 4 bases and J by 7 bases, with 14 bases between them. Germline values: CDR1 ENHRY, CDR2 SYGVKD. CDR3 coding DNA: TGTGCCATCAGTGTAGCGGCATCGGGTGAGCAGTACTTC. Translated, it gives CAISVAASGEQYF.

Notes on this clone: One end of the junction does not line up with germline, which may come from a read error. The chain joins TRBV2 to TRBJ2-2; TRBD1 matches 9 bases. Germline V lookup: CDR1 SNHLY, CDR2 FYNNEI. CDR3 size: 14 residues. The CDR3, as DNA: TGTGCCACCGGTCGGGACAGGGAAACCGGGGAGCTGCTTTTT. Encoded protein: CATGRDRETGELLF. Full variable domain (missing parts from reference TRBV2 and TRBJ2-2): EPEVTQTPSHQVTQMGQEVILRCVPISNHLYFYWYRQILGQKVEFLVSFYNNEISEKSEIFDDQFSVERPDGSNFTLKIRSTKLEDSAMYFCATGRDRETGELLFGEGSRLTVL.

The J gene is TRBJ2-5, the V gene TRBV4-2; D unclear. The J call is in doubt because the DNA end fits TRBJ2-7 better. CDR1 and CDR2 from the germline V gene are LGHNA and YNFKEQ. The CDR3 extends over 13 amino acids. The CDR3 region is CASSHGETYEQYF. In DNA, the CDR3 is TGTGCCAGCAGCCATGGAGAGACCTACGAGCAGTACTTC.

V and J are TRBV30 and TRBJ1-1; no firm D call. Looked up from germline, CDR1 is GTSNPN and CDR2 is SVGIG (reference sequence). The CDR3 is 12 amino acids. V was cut by 8 bases and J by 6 bases, with 16 bases left in between. CDR3 bases: TGTGCCGGGCGAGAGGGATTCTCTGAAGCTTTCTTT. It specifies CAGREGFSEAFF.

This chain links TRBV30 with TRBJ1-2; D possibly corresponds to TRBD1 (5 bases). The CDR3 runs to 15 residues. With 3 bases removed from V and 0 bases from J, the gap between germline ends came to 14 bases. Germline CDR1 GTSNPN, CDR2 SVGIG (reference sequence). The CDR3 DNA is TGTGCCTGGAGGAAGAGAGACAGAGCTAACTATGGCTACACCTTC. Translating it yields CAWRKRDRANYGYTF. The full variable domain, completed using reference TRBV30 and TRBJ1-2, is SQTIHQWPATLVQPVGSPLSLECTVEGTSNPNLYWYRQAAGRGLQLLFYSVGIGQISSEVPQNLSASRPQDRQFILSSKKLLLSDSGFYLCAWRKRDRANYGYTFGSGTRLTVV.